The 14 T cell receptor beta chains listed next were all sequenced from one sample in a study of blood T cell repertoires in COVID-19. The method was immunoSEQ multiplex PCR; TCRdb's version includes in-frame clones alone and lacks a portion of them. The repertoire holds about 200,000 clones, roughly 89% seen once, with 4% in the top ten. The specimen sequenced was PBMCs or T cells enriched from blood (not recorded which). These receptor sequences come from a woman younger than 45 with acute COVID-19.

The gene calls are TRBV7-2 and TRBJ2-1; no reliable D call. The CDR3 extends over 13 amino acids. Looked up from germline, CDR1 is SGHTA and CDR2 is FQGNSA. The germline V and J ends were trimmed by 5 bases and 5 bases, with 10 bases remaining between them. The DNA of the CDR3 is TGTGCCAGCAGCATCGGAGCTAACAATGAGCAGTTCTTC. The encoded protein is CASSIGANNEQFF.

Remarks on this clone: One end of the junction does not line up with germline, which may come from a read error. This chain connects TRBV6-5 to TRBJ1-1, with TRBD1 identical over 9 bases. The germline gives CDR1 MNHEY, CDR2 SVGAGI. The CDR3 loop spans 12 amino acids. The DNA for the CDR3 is TGTGCCAGCAGTAACTTTCCGGGACAGGGAGTCTTT. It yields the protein CASSNFPGQGVF.

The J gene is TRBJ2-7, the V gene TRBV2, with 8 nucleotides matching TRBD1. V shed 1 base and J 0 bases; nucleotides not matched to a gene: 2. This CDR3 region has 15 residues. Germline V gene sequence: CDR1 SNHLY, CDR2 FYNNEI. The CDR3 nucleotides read TGTGCCAGCAGTGAAGGGACAGGGTTCTCCTACGAGCAGTACTTC. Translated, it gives CASSEGTGFSYEQYF. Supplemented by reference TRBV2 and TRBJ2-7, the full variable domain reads EPEVTQTPSHQVTQMGQEVILRCVPISNHLYFYWYRQILGQKVEFLVSFYNNEISEKSEIFDDQFSVERPDGSNFTLKIRSTKLEDSAMYFCASSEGTGFSYEQYFGPGTRLTVT.

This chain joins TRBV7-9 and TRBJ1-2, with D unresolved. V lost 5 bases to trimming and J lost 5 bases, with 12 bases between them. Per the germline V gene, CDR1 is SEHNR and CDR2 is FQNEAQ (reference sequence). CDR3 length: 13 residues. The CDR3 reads CASSPTSGYGYTF. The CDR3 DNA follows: TGTGCCAGCAGCCCGACGTCGGGGTATGGCTACACCTTC.

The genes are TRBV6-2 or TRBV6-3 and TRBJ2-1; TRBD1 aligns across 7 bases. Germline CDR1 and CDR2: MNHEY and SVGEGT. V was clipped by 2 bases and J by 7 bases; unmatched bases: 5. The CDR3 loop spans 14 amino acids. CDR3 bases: TGTGCCAGCAGTTACGGACAGGTCTGGAATGAGCAGTTCTTC. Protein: CASSYGQVWNEQFF.

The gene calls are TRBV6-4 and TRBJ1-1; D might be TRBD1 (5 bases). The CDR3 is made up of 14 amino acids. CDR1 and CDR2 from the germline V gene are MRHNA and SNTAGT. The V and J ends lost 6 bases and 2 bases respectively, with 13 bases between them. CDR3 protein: CASSPAQGNTEAFF. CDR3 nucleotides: TGTGCCAGCAGCCCCGCCCAGGGAAACACTGAAGCTTTCTTT.

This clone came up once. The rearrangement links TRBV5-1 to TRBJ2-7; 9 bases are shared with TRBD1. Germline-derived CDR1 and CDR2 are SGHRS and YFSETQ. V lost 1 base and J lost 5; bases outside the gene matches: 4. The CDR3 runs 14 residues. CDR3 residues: CASSLRGQGHEQYF. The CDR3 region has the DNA TGCGCCAGCAGCTTGAGGGGACAGGGCCACGAGCAGTACTTC.

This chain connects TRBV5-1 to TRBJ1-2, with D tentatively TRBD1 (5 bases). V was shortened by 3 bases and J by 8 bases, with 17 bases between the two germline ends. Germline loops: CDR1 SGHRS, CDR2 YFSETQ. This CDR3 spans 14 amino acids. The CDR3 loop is CASSSTAGNQGYTF. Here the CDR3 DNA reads TGCGCCAGCAGCTCAACTGCAGGGAATCAAGGCTACACCTTC.

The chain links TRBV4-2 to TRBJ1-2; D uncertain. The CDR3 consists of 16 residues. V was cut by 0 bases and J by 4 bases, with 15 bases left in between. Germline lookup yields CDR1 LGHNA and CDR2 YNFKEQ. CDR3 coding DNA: TGTGCCAGCAGCCAAGATTTGCCCTCACCCAGCTATGGCTACACCTTC. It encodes CASSQDLPSPSYGYTF.

CDR3 DNA: TGTGCCAGCAGTGAGGGAGGGAGAATCAATCAGCCCCAGCATTTT. Its protein is CASSEGGRINQPQHF. The chain employs TRBV2 and TRBJ1-5; D unclear. CDR1 SNHLY and CDR2 FYNNEI come from the germline V gene. The ends were cut back, 3 bases at V and 3 bases at J, with 12 bases in the middle. The CDR3 has 15 residues.

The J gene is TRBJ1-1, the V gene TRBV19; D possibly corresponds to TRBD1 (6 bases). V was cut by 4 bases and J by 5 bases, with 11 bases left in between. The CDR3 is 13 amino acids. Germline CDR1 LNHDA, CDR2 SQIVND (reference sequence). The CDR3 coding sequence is TGTGCCAGTAGTACTTACAGGGATACTGAAGCTTTCTTT. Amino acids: CASSTYRDTEAFF. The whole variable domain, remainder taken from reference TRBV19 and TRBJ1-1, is DGGITQSPKYLFRKEGQNVTLSCEQNLNHDAMYWYRQDPGQGLRLIYYSQIVNDFQKGDIAEGYSVSREKKESFPLTVTSAQKNPTAFYLCASSTYRDTEAFFGQGTRLTVV.

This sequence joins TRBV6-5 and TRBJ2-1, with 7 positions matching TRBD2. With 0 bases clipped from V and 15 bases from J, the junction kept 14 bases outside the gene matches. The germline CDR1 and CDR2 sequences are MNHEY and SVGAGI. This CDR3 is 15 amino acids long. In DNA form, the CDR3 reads TGTGCCAGCAGTTACTCCTCCGGCGGGGGAGCCCATCGGTTCTTC. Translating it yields CASSYSSGGGAHRFF.

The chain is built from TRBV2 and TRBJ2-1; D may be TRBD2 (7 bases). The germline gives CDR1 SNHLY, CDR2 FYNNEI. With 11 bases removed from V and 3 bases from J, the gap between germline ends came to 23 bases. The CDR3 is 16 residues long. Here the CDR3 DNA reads TGTGCCTGGATTCCCGGGACACCGGGGGGCTACAATGAGCAGTTCTTC. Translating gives CAWIPGTPGGYNEQFF.

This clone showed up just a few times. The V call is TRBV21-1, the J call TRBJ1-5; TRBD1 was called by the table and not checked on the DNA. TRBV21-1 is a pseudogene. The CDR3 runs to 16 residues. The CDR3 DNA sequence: TGTGCCAGCAGCAATCCAGATTTCGGCCGCAGGGAGCCCCAGCATTTT. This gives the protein CASSNPDFGRREPQHF.